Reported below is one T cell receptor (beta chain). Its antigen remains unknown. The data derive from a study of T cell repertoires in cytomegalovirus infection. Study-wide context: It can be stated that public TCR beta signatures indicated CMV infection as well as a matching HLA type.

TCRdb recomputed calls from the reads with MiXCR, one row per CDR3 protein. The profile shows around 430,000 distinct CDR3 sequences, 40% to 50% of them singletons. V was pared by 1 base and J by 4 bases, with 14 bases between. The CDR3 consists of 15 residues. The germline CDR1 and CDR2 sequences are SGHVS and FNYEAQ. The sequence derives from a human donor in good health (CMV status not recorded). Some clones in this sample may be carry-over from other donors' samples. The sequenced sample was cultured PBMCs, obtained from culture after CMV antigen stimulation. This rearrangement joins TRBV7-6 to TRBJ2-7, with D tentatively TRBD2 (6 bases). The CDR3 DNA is TGTGCCAGCAGCTTAGACGGGAGCGGCGTGTACGAGCAGTACTTC. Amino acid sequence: CASSLDGSGVYEQYF.